This T cell receptor beta chain was obtained from a study of shared clonotypes between healthy human individuals. Naive CD8 cells lacked CD45RO and underwent positive selection for CCR7, leaving out terminally differentiated effector memory CD45RA+ cells. Healthy HIV-negative adults without recent acute infections or vaccinations served as donors. The data were produced by immunoSEQ multiplex PCR, yet TCRdb's version contains in-frame clones alone and is incomplete. Among about 2 million clones listed, about 95% were seen once. About this clone itself: The antigen remains unidentified.

This CDR3 has 14 residues. J was trimmed by 12 bases and V by 2 bases; bases with no gene match: 2. Looked up from germline, CDR1 is WNHNN and CDR2 is SYGVQD (reference sequence). Study-level points and caveats: Among a handful of donors, approximately 5% of naive CD4 clonotypes were found in common. The study drew on few donors, limiting represented genetic and exposure-history diversity.

This TCR came from a man aged 18 to 29 in good health. The chain couples TRBV10-1 to TRBJ2-1, with 15 bases identical to TRBD2. The sequenced sample consisted of naive CD8+ T cells sorted from blood. This chain's CDR3 is CASSEGLAGGVQFF. CDR3 DNA: TGCGCCAGCAGTGAGGGACTAGCGGGAGGGGTGCAGTTCTTC.